Presented here are 13 T cell receptor beta chains from one specimen sequenced in a study of blood T cells in healthy people across ages. A second PCR, run for about 7 to 11 cycles, used a sample-barcoded 5' primer plus a J-beta primer mix. Using its own MiXCR run on the 5' RACE reads, TCRdb lists one record per CDR3 protein. The sample includes around 850,000 distinct CDR3 sequences, under 40% of them seen just once. The sequencing sample was made of blood. These receptors originate from a man in his late teens or twenties in good health.

The chain has TRBV28 and TRBJ2-7; 12 bases are a match to TRBD1. The last part of the DNA fits TRBJ2-5 better; the J call may be wrong. Germline loops: CDR1 MDHEN, CDR2 SYDVKM. CDR3 size: 14 residues. The CDR3 spells CASRGTGGLGTQYF. The CDR3 DNA sequence: TGTGCCAGCAGAGGGACAGGGGGCTTGGGGACCCAGTACTTC.

This chain uses TRBV19 with TRBJ1-1; D gene uncertain. This CDR3 has 15 amino acids. Germline CDR1 is LNHDA and CDR2 is SQIVND (reference sequence). V lost 3 bases, J lost 1 base, and 12 bases lay in between. The CDR3, as DNA: TGTGCCAGTAGTATTTATCCAGGCCAGAACACTGAAGCTTTCTTT. Its translation is CASSIYPGQNTEAFF. The complete variable domain, with remaining parts taken from reference TRBV19 and TRBJ1-1, reads DGGITQSPKYLFRKEGQNVTLSCEQNLNHDAMYWYRQDPGQGLRLIYYSQIVNDFQKGDIAEGYSVSREKKESFPLTVTSAQKNPTAFYLCASSIYPGQNTEAFFGQGTRLTVV.

The chain combines TRBV7-2 with TRBJ1-2; 9 nucleotides line up with TRBD1. V was pared by 1 base and J by 6 bases, with 3 bases of the junction left unmatched. In germline, CDR1 is SGHTA, CDR2 FQGNSA. The CDR3 sequence is 14 residues long. The CDR3 sequence: CASSLVWTGDGYTF. The CDR3 DNA is TGTGCCAGCAGCTTAGTATGGACAGGGGATGGCTACACCTTC.

The chain is built from TRBV11-1 and TRBJ1-2; D possibly corresponds to TRBD1 (5 bases). The CDR3 has 15 amino acids. Germline V gives CDR1 SGHAT, CDR2 FQDESV (reference sequence). The V end was cut by 5 bases, the J end by 7 bases, with 20 bases between. The CDR3 bases are TGTGCCAGCAGCCCTAGGGGCCTAGAAGGGGTTGGCTACACCTTC. It translates to CASSPRGLEGVGYTF.

The rearrangement links TRBV7-3 to TRBJ2-3, with D maybe TRBD2 (7 bases). This CDR3 is 14 amino acids long. With 5 bases removed from V and 6 bases from J, the gap between germline ends came to 15 bases. Germline V gene sequence: CDR1 SGHTA, CDR2 FQGTGA. The CDR3 DNA is TGTGCCAGCAGCCTGGGGGGGGCGCGGGATACGCAGTATTTT. Translation gives CASSLGGARDTQYF.

This clonotype was seen more than once but under ten times. The CDR3 DNA reads as TGTGCCAGCAGTGTGCCCACAGGGACTTCCTACAATGAGCAGTTCTTC. It translates to CASSVPTGTSYNEQFF. The chain couples TRBV12-3 or TRBV12-4 to TRBJ2-1; perhaps D is TRBD1 or TRBD2 (6 bases each). V shed 5 bases and J shed 1 base, with 15 bases lying between them. The CDR3 is 16 residues long.

The table lists this clonotype with a few counts. This sequence joins TRBV12-3 or TRBV12-4 and TRBJ2-7, with TRBD2 matching 9 bases. This CDR3 is built from 13 residues. The V segment lost 6 bases and the J segment 6 bases; nucleotides outside the gene matches: 6. The CDR3 loop reads CASSPGLAREQYF. CDR3 DNA sequence: TGTGCCAGCAGCCCGGGACTAGCACGCGAGCAGTACTTC.

This chain joins TRBV12-3 or TRBV12-4 and TRBJ1-1; perhaps TRBD1 as D (5 bases). The CDR3 extends over 15 amino acids. V lost 6 bases and J lost 2, with 16 bases in between. The CDR3 here is CASSKSGRINTEAFF. In DNA, the CDR3 is TGTGCCAGCAGCAAGTCGGGACGGATTAACACTGAAGCTTTCTTT.

In its sample, this clonotype was seen many times. This chain links TRBV4-3 with TRBJ1-2, with TRBD1 as a possible D gene (6 bases). Germline V lookup: CDR1 LGHNA, CDR2 YSLEER. The CDR3 has 14 amino acids. The germline V and J ends were trimmed by 2 bases and 2 bases, with 9 bases remaining between them. For the CDR3, the DNA is TGCGCCAGCAGCCAATCGGGGGCCAACTATGGCTACACCTTC. This codes for CASSQSGANYGYTF.

This sequence joins TRBV5-1 and TRBJ1-1; D not resolved. Germline V CDR1 and CDR2: SGHRS, YFSETQ. CDR3 length equals 14 residues. V dropped 4 bases and J dropped 0 bases, with 10 bases sitting between them. For the CDR3, the DNA is TGCGCCAGCAGCCCCACTCTTATGAACACTGAAGCTTTCTTT. Its translation is CASSPTLMNTEAFF.

This clonotype occurred a few times. The CDR3 DNA follows: TGTGCCAGCAGTGAATATGGTGATGGCTACACCTTC. Its protein product is CASSEYGDGYTF. The chain has TRBV25-1 and TRBJ1-2; D gene uncertain. The V and J ends lost 0 bases and 6 bases respectively, with 5 bases between them. The germline CDR1 and CDR2 sequences are MGHDK and SYGVNS. This CDR3 region has 12 residues.

This clonotype has ten or more counts. The chain combines TRBV20-1 with TRBJ2-3, with D unresolved. This CDR3 has 12 amino acids. The germline V and J ends were trimmed by 0 bases and 8 bases, with 9 bases remaining between them. CDR1 is DFQATT and CDR2 is SNEGSKA in the germline V gene (reference sequence). CDR3 DNA sequence: TGCAGTGCTAGAGATTATAGTCCTACGCAGTATTTT. It translates to CSARDYSPTQYF.

This clonotype was seen once. A clone one base away is much larger, so this may be a read error. The rearrangement links TRBV27 to TRBJ2-1, with D tentatively TRBD2 (6 bases). The CDR3 loop spans 15 amino acids. Trimming stripped 5 bases from V and 10 bases from J, with 21 bases between. CDR1 is MNHEY, CDR2 SMNVEV, per germline (reference sequence). The CDR3 bases are TGTGCCAGCAGTCCCGGGAGACTAGTCGTCAGCGAGCAGTTCTTC. It specifies CASSPGRLVVSEQFF.